The clone carrying this TCR beta chain has at least ten counts. Its antigen is not identified. Trimming shortened V by 7 bases and J by 5 bases, and 17 bases separated the two germline ends. CDR3 length: 14 amino acids. Germline CDR1 and CDR2: MDHEN and SYDVKM. There were no patients who had received any treatment before thyroid surgery. This sample is part of a study of metastatic and nonmetastatic thyroid tumors. Study in general: Both malignant and benign thyroid patients supplied peripheral blood and tumor or nodule tissue samples, across which the repertoires of these patients were then compared. Findings of the study overall: In both blood and tumor samples, TCR beta diversity was reported significantly higher for malignant than benign nodules.

Per the original methods: The study's classifier, a distant-metastasis tool for papillary thyroid cancer, was built using CDR3 differences across clinicopathological groups. TCRdb re-called the PCR reads with MiXCR. The V and J calls shown here were made by TCRdb, not taken from the authors' results. The sample lists about 18,000 clones, about a quarter occurring once. The sequenced material came from adjacent normal tissue. The genes are TRBV28 and TRBJ1-1; TRBD1 is a possible D gene (6 bases). The sequence came from a female donor with papillary thyroid cancer or a benign thyroid nodule (not recorded which). Some clones in this sample may be carry-over from other donors' samples. CDR3 nucleotides: TGTGCCAGCACCCCCCGGGCAGGGGTAACTGAAGCTTTCTTT. Translation: CASTPRAGVTEAFF. The whole variable domain, remainder taken from reference TRBV28 and TRBJ1-1, is DVKVTQSSRYLVKRTGEKVFLECVQDMDHENMFWYRQDPGLGLRLIYFSYDVKMKEKGDIPEGYSVSREKKERFSLILESASTNQTSMYLCASTPRAGVTEAFFGQGTRLTVV.